The 9 T cell receptor beta chains in this list originate from one sample, sequenced in a study of glioma-infiltrating T cells listed by TCRdb under 2016. Sequencer: Illumina MiSeq. TCR alpha and beta CDR3 regions were amplified with the iRepertoire nested amplicon-rescue multiplex PCR (arm-PCR) platform from RNA. TCRdb handled the public reads itself, with Q25 trimming in fastp and clone calling in MiXCR, and kept productive beta chains. Rows matching on CDR3 protein sequence are summarized as one entry with the most common DNA and genes. This sample comprises around 170,000 distinct CDR3 sequences, more than 35% of them detected only once. Around 5% of the sample rests with the top ten. Sequencing was carried out using glioma tissue, nonneoplastic brain tissue, or PBMCs (not recorded which). The receptors derive from a human donor with low-grade glioma or glioblastoma, undergoing nonglioma brain surgery, or in good health (not recorded which).

The chain has TRBV19 and TRBJ2-1; 7 bases line up with TRBD2. The CDR3 sequence is 14 residues long. The germline CDR1 and CDR2 sequences are LNHDA and SQIVND (reference sequence). The V and J ends lost 10 bases and 9 bases, in that order; junction bases with no gene match: 15. The CDR3 reads CATGEAGRIGEQFF. CDR3 DNA: TGTGCCACCGGGGAAGCGGGACGTATCGGTGAGCAGTTCTTC.

V is TRBV19 and J is TRBJ1-5, with a tentative D call TRBD1 (6 bases). V gave up 3 bases and J gave up 6 bases, with 15 bases separating them. The CDR3 totals 15 residues. Germline V gives CDR1 LNHDA, CDR2 SQIVND (reference sequence). The DNA for the CDR3 is TGTGCCAGTAGTATGGGGACGGACAGTTCTCAGCCCCAGCATTTT. Residues: CASSMGTDSSQPQHF.

The J gene is TRBJ2-7, the V gene TRBV29-1; 11 nucleotides match TRBD2. CDR1 and CDR2 from the germline V gene are SQVTM and ANQGSEA. With V trimmed by 6 bases and J by 1 base, 2 bases remained unmatched. This CDR3 has 13 residues. The CDR3 spells CSVGTSGSYEQYF. The CDR3 DNA is TGCAGCGTAGGGACTAGCGGATCCTACGAGCAGTACTTC.

This clonotype occurred a few times. The chain is built from TRBV3-1 and TRBJ2-7; either TRBD1 or TRBD2 may supply D (5 bases each). The CDR3 is 14 residues long. V lost 3 bases and J lost 3, with 12 bases in between. Germline lookup yields CDR1 LGHDT and CDR2 YNNKEL (reference sequence). Written as DNA, the CDR3 is TGTGCCAGCAGCCACCCGGGACGGAACTACGAGCAGTACTTC. It translates to CASSHPGRNYEQYF.

Regarding this clonotype: An end of the junction does not agree with germline; a read error may underlie this. This rearrangement joins TRBV12-3 or TRBV12-4 to TRBJ1-5; no clear D. There are 12 residues in the CDR3. This chain's CDR3 is CASSGSNQPQDF. CDR3 DNA sequence: TGTGCCAGCAGCGGGAGCAATCAGCCCCAGGATTTT.

This chain uses TRBV20-1 with TRBJ2-1; D is unclear. Germline-derived CDR1 and CDR2 are DFQATT and SNEGSKA (reference sequence). V was trimmed by 5 bases and J by 15 bases, leaving 17 bases between them. The CDR3 is 11 amino acids. The CDR3 DNA follows: TGCAGTGCTCTCTATGCGGAGACCCGGTTCTTC. This translates into CSALYAETRFF.

This clonotype was seen once. This may stem from a read error, because a much larger clone lies one nucleotide away. The chain couples TRBV20-1 to TRBJ2-7; 10 bases match TRBD2. The V segment lost 2 bases and the J segment 0 bases; nucleotides outside the gene matches: 16. The CDR3 totals 19 residues. Germline V gene sequence: CDR1 DFQATT, CDR2 SNEGSKA (reference sequence). In DNA form, the CDR3 reads TGCAGTGCTAGAAGACTAGCGGGCTGGACGGATTCTGACTCCTACGAGCAGTACTTC. It yields the protein CSARRLAGWTDSDSYEQYF.

The chain links TRBV10-3 to TRBJ2-3; D gene unclear. This CDR3 has 15 amino acids. CDR1 and CDR2 from the germline V gene are ENHRY and SYGVKD. The V end was cut by 9 bases, the J end by 0 bases, with 16 bases between. The CDR3: CAINTKETSTDTQYF. In nucleotides, the CDR3 is TGTGCCATAAATACGAAAGAAACTAGCACAGATACGCAGTATTTT.

Concerning this clonotype itself: The junction differs from germline at one of its ends, possibly a read error. This rearrangement joins TRBV28 to TRBJ1-5; the D is unclear. CDR3 length: 12 amino acids. Germline lookup yields CDR1 MDHEN and CDR2 SYDVKM. The CDR3 spells CASTRGHQPHHF. The CDR3 DNA sequence: TGTGCCAGCACTCGTGGCCATCAGCCCCATCATTTT.